The present T cell receptor beta chain was sequenced within a study of cytomegalovirus exposure and HLA in healthy donors (TCRdb year 2017). A note on the overall study: According to an earlier analysis of a few hundred of the donors, some 180 million T cells yielded roughly 100 million unique TCR beta sequences and less than 300 Gb of sequence data. An early release covering 550 to 700 HLA-typed donors comprised approximately 290 gigabases of sequencing data and tens of millions of unique TCR sequences. Of the roughly 420 genotyped donors, approximately 81% were placed in the genetic ancestry cluster associated with self-reported Caucasian donors. The aim of the study was to test whether cataloging public T cell receptors could identify signatures of past pathogen exposure. The study used immunosequencing to profile the T cell repertoires of around 600 subjects and linked those repertoires to cytomegalovirus serostatus. In addition to the first cohort of 666 subjects, a separate validation cohort of 120 different subjects was used. The study combined high-throughput TCR immunosequencing, statistical association of individual TCRs with disease status, and machine learning to predict cytomegalovirus infection status. A later analysis re-examined previously published TCR beta repertoires from about 700 donors and added high-resolution HLA genotyping to investigate patterns of TCR occurrence. Rather than using new phenotypic data, the later analysis identified candidate immune exposures from TCR beta sequences and from how often those sequences occurred across donors. An earlier analysis of more than 450 of the donors used high-throughput TCR beta sequencing to judge whether each TCR beta V gene segment behaved as functional or pseudogenic. Donor age, sex, ethnicity and CMV serostatus were compiled together with the repertoire data. A later genetic analysis used genome-wide SNP genotypes for about 60% of the roughly 700 donors, treating that subset as a discovery cohort. Every discovery cohort repertoire had been produced on one sequencing platform. Both class I and class II loci were covered by HLA typing, at four-digit resolution. Typing coverage differed by locus: A, B, C, DRB1 and DQB1 were typed in about 620-630 donors, DQA1 in roughly 510, DPA1 in some 600, and DPB1 in 400 to 490. Because of strong linkage in the cohort, roughly five DR-DQ haplotypes were treated as single units for association and clustering. On average, 235,054 unique TCR beta nucleotide sequences were sequenced per donor among 398 genotyped donors of the cohort, with roughly 20% of those sequences being non-productive. What the study reported, not specific to this receptor: A later analysis found that HLA-associated TCR beta chains were more clonally expanded and had lower generation probabilities than equally common non-associated chains. Because counts were too low, some 17 rarely observed V segments, including chromosome 9 orphons, were left out of the earlier analysis of over 550 of the donors. A group of highly shared sequence variants was considered likely to be a technical artifact of the sequencing pipeline. Most TCR sequences were observed very rarely across donors, whereas some public TCRs were present in many individuals. Linkage disequilibrium might explain the correlated functional status among segregating V segments, but an unknown experimental factor could not be excluded. Most CMV-associated TCR beta chains appeared to be HLA-restricted in a later analysis, and the HLA associations seemed to be driven largely by CMV exposure. An earlier analysis of around 540 of the donors showed that most TCR beta V segments appeared in productive rearrangements either about 87% or about 30% of the time, which broadly matched IMGT annotations. In a later analysis, the rate of TCR association differed among HLA loci, with DRB1 alleles having the most associated TCRs and HLA-C alleles having the fewest. Immune exposure information for the cohort was limited to CMV serostatus. According to a later analysis, parvovirus B19, influenza, CMV and Epstein-Barr virus appeared linked to several top co-occurrence clusters. Because HLA typing was missing for some donors at each locus, association tests included only the typed subset. In vitro tests confirmed that a few of the cytomegalovirus-associated TCR beta chains recognize cytomegalovirus antigens. According to the authors, the approach could potentially be generalized to other disease states and immunological phenotypes. The classifier was reported to diagnose cytomegalovirus status with high specificity and sensitivity in both the original and validation cohorts. Compared with the approximately 670-donor mean, donors in an Asian-associated ancestry cluster had fewer N-insertions in productive TCRs, according to a later genetic analysis. A further reported finding was that TCR beta sequences accurately predicted the HLA-A and HLA-B alleles for most subjects in the first cohort. The cohort was sequenced for TCR beta chains only, and without alpha or paired-chain data the features that could be detected were limited. When HLA alleles, especially DR and DQ, strongly co-occurred, attributing TCR associations to individual alleles was difficult. In a later analysis, 16,951 TCR beta sequences were associated with specific HLA alleles at a false discovery rate of 0.05. Some IMGT-functional V segments, including TRBV6-2 and TRBV6-3, could not be distinguished by the 87-base-pair reads and were therefore excluded. Presence/absence analyses assumed roughly uniform sequencing depth across donors, an assumption that may not hold. In a later genetic analysis, a missense DCLRE1C variant was associated with V-gene and J-gene trimming of TCR beta chains, and the association was replicated in an independent cohort. The study listed 150 to 200 TCR beta chains as associated with cytomegalovirus.

Trimming takes 10 bases from V and 1 base from J, and the germline ends sit 13 bases apart. The germline V gene (reference sequence) specifies LNHNV as CDR1 and YYDKDF as CDR2. Including cysteine and phenylalanine, the CDR3 has 13 amino acids. Only the CDR3 region is kept as DNA, spanning 39 bases read in frame from base 1. The cohort comprised hundreds of healthy bone marrow donors. Cohort members were all nominally healthy when sampled, although unrecorded immune exposures were likely present. The donor tested CMV seronegative and was one of the 352 seronegative cohort members. Each donor provided a peripheral blood sample, and peripheral blood mononuclear cells were used for TCR beta sequencing. Genomic DNA was extracted from the blood cell samples with the Qiagen DNeasy Blood Extraction Kit. The library was generated by the immunoSEQ multiplex PCR assay. For the multiplex PCR, a mixture combining 60 forward primers for TCR Vbeta segments and 13 reverse primers for TCR Jbeta segments was used. A multiplex PCR assay on genomic DNA amplified the CDR3 region of rearranged TCR beta genes. The amplified TCR beta libraries were sequenced on the Illumina HiSeq System as 87-base-pair reads. In the original analysis: A later analysis tallied 75 million to 85 million unique TCR beta chains across the 550 to 850 repertoires, and 10 million to 11 million of those chains were shared by two or more donors. To remove PCR and sequencing errors, raw reads were error-corrected and collapsed into unique sequences using a nearest-neighbor algorithm that merged closely related sequences. Alignment of CDR3 sequences to IMGT reference sequences was used to assign V, D and J gene segments. For a sequence to be retained, a match of at least six nucleotides to both a V gene segment and a J gene segment was required. A rearrangement counted as productive if the CDR3 had no stop codons and remained in frame with V and J, and every other rearrangement counted as non-productive. Following IMGT convention, CDR3 was defined as the stretch from the second conserved V-encoded cysteine to the conserved J-encoded phenylalanine. Sequences without an unambiguous match to a single V gene segment were excluded from the earlier analysis of approximately 600 of the donors. An earlier analysis of several hundred of the donors classified V segments as functional when productive rearrangements were above 56.7% and as segregating when the standard deviation between donors was above 5%. To diagnose cytomegalovirus status from the catalog of TCR beta chain sequences, a statistical classification framework was built. V and J gene assignment, in a later analysis, came from comparing TCR nucleotide sequences with IMGT/GENE-DB human TR gene sequences. Using the TCRdist pipeline, a later analysis assigned CDR3 sequences along with most-parsimonious VDJ recombination scenarios. A later analysis defined each TCR beta chain by its CDR3 amino acid sequence plus V-gene family, and excluded reads lacking a unique V-gene family. As a way to deal with suspected cross-contamination and a sequencing artifact, a later analysis dropped roughly 600 nucleotide sequences that were highly shared and had low generation probability. In a later analysis, a clonal expansion index for each public chain was calculated from normalized within-repertoire ranks of inferred template counts. Generation probabilities in a later analysis came from a VDJ recombination model fitted to out-of-frame rearrangements, and those results were checked against IGoR. A later analysis scored TCR-TCR, TCR-HLA and TCR-CMV co-occurrence with hypergeometric tests, applying a repertoire-size bias correction to TCR pairs. False discovery rates were estimated in a later analysis by permuting HLA or CMV assignments 20 times. A later analysis grouped co-occurring TCRs with DBSCAN, adding TCRdist sequence similarity when clustering within HLA-allele-positive subsets. Co-occurrence clustering excluded repertoires with fewer than 30,000 or more than 120,000 public chains, plus five with anomalous nucleotide sharing. TCRdb mirrors the immuneACCESS table, restricted to in-frame sequences. Some clones are absent from its copies; in checked studies, under half trace to an unresolved V gene, and the reason for the others is unknown. That table furnishes V, J and clone size, whereas the DNA furnished D and trimming. Present in this sample are 130,000 to 150,000 clones, around 73% of which were seen just once. Approximately 1.6% of the sample is held by the ten biggest clonotypes.

With regard to this clone: Its antigen remains undetermined. No much larger clone is present one base from it, and per-base qualities are unavailable.

The sequence is built from TRBV15 and TRBJ1-1; the D gene is not confidently resolved. The sequenced material came from PBMCs. The clonotype was recovered from a woman between 18 and 29 years old in good health and CMV-seronegative. The CDR3 reads CAIRGPANTEAFF. At the DNA level, the sequence is TGTGCCATACGGGGTCCGGCGAACACTGAAGCTTTCTTT.